This T cell receptor (beta chain) emerged from a study of PD-L1 blockade in urothelial cancer. Study summary: Each participant's history included 0 to 3 prior chemotherapy regimens. At 3 weeks after treatment start (second dose) and again at 6 weeks, blood was analyzed.

Clones were sequenced by immunoSEQ multiplex PCR, and TCRdb holds only the in-frame ones, with some missing. The profile shows around 20,000 clones, about 86% of them singletons. Patient disease was locally advanced or metastatic urothelial carcinoma. Pretreatment and on-treatment samples were taken, numbering 1 to 8 per patient. Sequenced here: PBMCs, sampled around atezolizumab (anti-PD-L1) treatment. The receptor was derived from a man in his forties or fifties with urothelial cancer.

CDR3 nucleotide sequence: TGTGCCTGGAGTGGAGTGACGGGGGGGCGTAGTGAGCAGTTCTTC. As protein: CAWSGVTGGRSEQFF. This chain joins TRBV30 and TRBJ2-1; 8 nucleotides align to TRBD2. The V gene end was trimmed by 1 base and the J gene end by 9 bases; junction bases not matched to a gene: 11. Looked up from germline, CDR1 is GTSNPN and CDR2 is SVGIG (reference sequence). There are 15 residues in the CDR3.